One sample yielded the 32 T cell receptor beta chains listed below, sequenced in a study of cytomegalovirus exposure and HLA in healthy donors. PCR amplification relied on 60 Vbeta primers (plus 13 Jbeta primers). The protocol was immunoSEQ multiplex PCR, while the TCRdb copy is restricted to in-frame clones and leaves out a portion. In the table there are over 150,000 clones, approximately 74% of which are singletons. Sequencing was performed on PBMCs. Receptors were obtained from a man aged 18 to 30 in good health and CMV-seronegative.

The chain has TRBV9 and TRBJ2-3, with D uncertain. Germline V gene lookup returns CDR1 SGDLS and CDR2 YYNGEE. Trimming stripped 5 bases from V and 0 bases from J, with 13 bases between. The CDR3 is 15 amino acids. The CDR3 sequence is CASSVTDISTDTQYF. The CDR3 nucleotides read TGTGCCAGCAGTGTAACAGACATTAGCACAGATACGCAGTATTTT.

This clone was counted a single time. The CDR3 here is CAASSGGREQYF. The CDR3 region has the DNA TGTGCCGCGTCCAGCGGGGGGCGCGAGCAGTACTTC. The rearrangement uses TRBV30 and TRBJ2-5, with 9 bases that match TRBD2. The J call is doubtful: the DNA matches TRBJ2-7 better. The CDR3 spans 12 residues. Germline loops: CDR1 GTSNPN, CDR2 SVGIG (reference sequence).

The chain carries TRBV5-1 and TRBJ1-1; TRBD1 matches 12 bases. The CDR3 spans 17 residues. Trimming removed 2 bases from V and 4 bases from J; junction bases left unmatched: 9. Germline lookup yields CDR1 SGHRS and CDR2 YFSETQ. CDR3 protein: CASSFGGTGGAGTEAFF. As DNA, the CDR3 is TGCGCCAGCAGCTTTGGCGGGACAGGGGGCGCGGGCACTGAAGCTTTCTTT.

This sequence joins TRBV30 and TRBJ1-2; no clear D. V gave up 7 bases and J gave up 8 bases, with 14 bases separating them. Germline V gene sequence: CDR1 GTSNPN, CDR2 SVGIG (reference sequence). The CDR3 length is 11 residues. For the CDR3, the DNA is TGTGCCTCGGCCGGGCGGGAGGGCTACACCTTC. Translated, it gives CASAGREGYTF.

To note about this clone: At one of its ends the junction is not consistent with the germline gene, which may arise from a read error. The rearrangement links TRBV4-2 to TRBJ2-6, with 11 bases lining up with TRBD2. Per germline, CDR1 LGHNA and CDR2 YNFKEQ. This CDR3 has 21 amino acids. Written as DNA, the CDR3 is TGTGCCAGCAGCCCCAAGCCAGGTAGCGGGGGGGCCGGATCTGGGGCCAACGGCCTGACTTTC. Translating gives CASSPKPGSGGAGSGANGLTF.

This chain joins TRBV7-9 and TRBJ1-1; D ambiguous. CDR3 length equals 14 residues. Trimming took 6 bases from V and 0 from J, leaving 11 bases between them. Germline CDR1 reads SEHNR; CDR2 reads FQNEAQ (reference sequence). The DNA for the CDR3 is TGTGCCAGCAGGCACATCAGGCTGAACACTGAAGCTTTCTTT. Translation gives CASRHIRLNTEAFF.

The genes are TRBV20-1 and TRBJ2-7; 8 nucleotides align to TRBD1. This CDR3 is 11 amino acids long. The ends lost 6 bases at V and 5 bases at J; junction bases unmatched: 3. Germline values: CDR1 DFQATT, CDR2 SNEGSKA (reference sequence). This CDR3 reads CSASDRDEQYF. CDR3 nucleotides: TGCAGTGCCTCGGACAGGGACGAGCAGTACTTC.

The chain has TRBV6-6 and TRBJ2-7; the D is unclear. V was cut by 2 bases and J by 6 bases, with 11 bases left in between. Germline CDR1 reads MNHNY; CDR2 reads SVGAGI (reference sequence). The CDR3 consists of 13 residues. The CDR3 nucleotides read TGTGCCAGCAGTTACCCCTCGAGTCTCGAGCAGTACTTC. Residues: CASSYPSSLEQYF.

This clone was seen only a few times. This chain links TRBV18 with TRBJ1-3; the match to TRBD1 covers 7 bases. The V and J ends lost 3 bases and 4 bases, in that order; junction bases with no gene match: 12. CDR3 length equals 17 residues. Germline loops: CDR1 KGHSH, CDR2 LQKENI. The CDR3 loop reads CASSPILSTGNGNTIYF. The CDR3 coding sequence is TGTGCCAGCTCACCCATCTTATCGACAGGGAACGGAAACACCATATATTTT.

The chain employs TRBV19 and TRBJ2-5, with 8 nucleotides matching TRBD1. The end of the DNA aligns better with TRBJ2-7, so the J call may be wrong. The CDR3 totals 13 residues. Germline V CDR1 and CDR2: LNHDA, SQIVND (reference sequence). Written as DNA, the CDR3 is TGTGCCACGGGACGACAGGGGCCCGACGAGCAGTACTTC. Its protein product is CATGRQGPDEQYF.

This chain joins TRBV2 and TRBJ2-3, with 14 bases lining up with TRBD2. V shed 0 bases, J shed 7 bases, and the junction held 6 bases outside the gene matches. The germline CDR1 and CDR2 sequences are SNHLY and FYNNEI. The CDR3 has 17 residues. CDR3 bases: TGTGCCAGCAGTGAAGCCGCCCGACTAGCGGGGGGGAATACGCAGTATTTT. Amino acids: CASSEAARLAGGNTQYF.

This sequence joins TRBV7-9 and TRBJ2-1; unclear D gene. This CDR3 is 13 amino acids long. V lost 1 base and J lost 4, with 5 bases in between. From germline, CDR1 is SEHNR and CDR2 FQNEAQ (reference sequence). CDR3: CASSLVGYNEQFF. CDR3 DNA sequence: TGTGCCAGCAGCTTAGTCGGGTACAATGAGCAGTTCTTC.

This clone was recorded once. This chain uses TRBV28 with TRBJ2-1; D not resolved. The CDR3 consists of 14 residues. V was clipped by 4 bases and J by 2 bases, with 9 bases between them. Germline-derived CDR1 and CDR2 are MDHEN and SYDVKM. The CDR3, as DNA: TGTGCCAGCAGTTCAGTCAATACCTACAATGAGCAGTTCTTC. It codes for CASSSVNTYNEQFF.

J is TRBJ2-7 and V is TRBV30, with 7 bases matching TRBD1. Per the germline V gene, CDR1 is GTSNPN and CDR2 is SVGIG (reference sequence). This CDR3 comprises 13 residues. J gave up 0 bases and V 4 bases, and 3 bases lay outside the gene matches. The CDR3 nucleotides read TGTGCCTGGACAGGACAGGACTCCTACGAGCAGTACTTC. The encoded protein is CAWTGQDSYEQYF.

Points on this clone: One junction end disagrees with the germline gene, perhaps due to a read error. The V gene is TRBV2, the J gene TRBJ2-5, with 10 bases matching TRBD2. Germline V gene sequence: CDR1 SNHLY, CDR2 FYNNEI. CDR3 size: 14 residues. The CDR3 coding sequence is TGTGCCAGCAGTCAAGCGGGGGGGGAAGAGACCCAGTACTTC. Protein sequence: CASSQAGGEETQYF.

The genes are TRBV7-6 and TRBJ2-7; TRBD2 agrees at 7 bases. Germline V gene data show CDR1 as SGHVS and CDR2 as FNYEAQ. V gave up 2 bases and J gave up 6 bases; unmatched junction bases: 13. This CDR3 spans 16 amino acids. The CDR3 DNA reads as TGTGCCAGCAGCTTAACGGGGGGATCTTTCCCTACCGAGCAGTACTTC. Its protein is CASSLTGGSFPTEQYF.

The rearrangement joins TRBV7-8 to TRBJ2-6; 12 bases map to TRBD2. This CDR3 has 21 amino acids. Germline trimming cut 2 bases from V and 0 bases from J; bases unmatched to any gene: 11. The germline V gene encodes CDR1 SGHVS and CDR2 FQNEAQ. For the CDR3, the DNA is TGTGCCAGCAGCTTACCCCGACTAGCGGGGGACACCCCCTCTGGGGCCAACGTCCTGACTTTC. It codes for CASSLPRLAGDTPSGANVLTF.

Only a few counts were recorded for this clone. The chain carries TRBV28 and TRBJ1-2; 8 bases are shared with TRBD1. The germline V gene encodes CDR1 MDHEN and CDR2 SYDVKM. The V segment lost 5 bases and the J segment 1 base; nucleotides outside the gene matches: 6. The CDR3 runs 15 residues. Here the CDR3 DNA reads TGTGCCAGCAGTACGGGACAGGTTTTTAACTATGGCTACACCTTC. It specifies CASSTGQVFNYGYTF.

The V gene is TRBV27, the J gene TRBJ1-2; D remains ambiguous. Germline CDR1 and CDR2: MNHEY and SMNVEV (reference sequence). Trimming removed 4 bases from V and 4 bases from J, with 16 bases in between. This CDR3 comprises 15 residues. CDR3 coding DNA: TGTGCCAGCAGTTCGCAGTACAAATCATTCTATGGCTACACCTTC. It is translated as CASSSQYKSFYGYTF.

This clone was recorded only once. The rearrangement links TRBV29-1 to TRBJ2-7; 12 bases match TRBD2. CDR1 and CDR2 from the germline V gene are SQVTM and ANQGSEA. Unmatched junction bases numbered 2, after V lost 5 bases and J lost 3 bases. The CDR3 sequence is 13 residues long. CDR3 nucleotide sequence: TGCAGCGTTAGACTAGCGGGGGTCTACGAGCAGTACTTC. This gives the protein CSVRLAGVYEQYF.

This clone was picked up one time. This sequence joins TRBV6-1 and TRBJ2-3; 8 bases are shared with TRBD2. CDR3 length: 17 amino acids. Germline loops: CDR1 MNHNS, CDR2 SASEGT. The junction had 16 bases not matched to a gene; V was cut back by 4 bases and J by 7 bases. The CDR3 DNA sequence: TGTGCCAGCAGTGCTACCCTCTCGCGGGGGGTGGTGAATACGCAGTATTTT. Translated, it gives CASSATLSRGVVNTQYF.

V and J are TRBV4-3 and TRBJ1-1; 8 positions match TRBD1. The CDR3 sequence is 15 residues long. The V segment lost 0 bases and the J segment 4 bases; nucleotides outside the gene matches: 4. The germline V gene has CDR1 LGHNA and CDR2 YSLEER. The CDR3 loop is CASSQEQGDGTEAFF. The CDR3 DNA is TGCGCCAGCAGCCAAGAACAGGGGGACGGCACTGAAGCTTTCTTT.

This clone was recorded only once. The CDR3 loop is CASNSGVIDEQFF. The CDR3 bases are TGCGCCAGCAATAGCGGGGTTATTGATGAGCAGTTCTTC. The chain combines TRBV5-1 with TRBJ2-1; TRBD2 agrees at 8 bases. Germline loops: CDR1 SGHRS, CDR2 YFSETQ. V lost 6 bases, J lost 8 bases, and 7 bases stayed unmatched. The CDR3 totals 13 residues.

The sample holds a few counts of this clone. The V call is TRBV11-3, the J call TRBJ2-5; D is possibly TRBD1 (6 bases). Germline V lookup: CDR1 SGHNT, CDR2 YENEEA. The CDR3 has 14 residues. The V end lost 4 bases, the J end lost 2 bases, and 11 bases lay between the germline ends. CDR3 loop: CASSSTQGQETQYF. CDR3 bases: TGTGCCAGCAGCTCCACTCAGGGGCAAGAGACCCAGTACTTC. Looking up the rest from reference TRBV11-3 and TRBJ2-5 gives the full variable domain: EAGVVQSPRYKIIEKKQPVAFWCNPISGHNTLYWYLQNLGQGPELLIRYENEEAVDDSQLPKDRFSAERLKGVDSTLKIQPAELGDSAVYLCASSSTQGQETQYFGPGTRLLVL.

This chain uses TRBV29-1 with TRBJ1-4; the D gene is possibly TRBD1 (6 bases). CDR1 and CDR2 from the germline V gene are SQVTM and ANQGSEA. Between the trimmed V and J ends, which lost 5 bases and 4 bases, there was a span of 17 bases. The CDR3 length is 15 residues. The CDR3 DNA reads as TGCAGCGTTAGGGTCAGGGGATCGGGTAATGAAAAACTGTTTTTT. Its translation is CSVRVRGSGNEKLFF.

V and J are TRBV2 and TRBJ1-3; D gene unclear. CDR3 size: 12 residues. Germline lookup yields CDR1 SNHLY and CDR2 FYNNEI. Trimming removed 5 bases from V and 4 bases from J, with 6 bases in between. DNA for the CDR3: TGTGCCAGCAGTAGACTCGGAAACACCATATATTTT. Translation gives CASSRLGNTIYF.

The chain couples TRBV28 to TRBJ1-6; TRBD1 might be the D (6 bases). V gave up 8 bases and J gave up 7 bases, with 15 bases separating them. This CDR3 has 14 amino acids. Germline V CDR1 and CDR2: MDHEN, SYDVKM. The CDR3 loop reads CASLQGMWNSPLHF. CDR3 nucleotide sequence: TGTGCCAGCTTGCAGGGGATGTGGAATTCACCCCTCCACTTT.

The rearrangement joins TRBV7-2 to TRBJ1-6; no firm D call. Trimming pared 3 bases from V and 7 bases from J, leaving 13 bases between. The length of the CDR3 is 15 residues. Germline V gene sequence: CDR1 SGHTA, CDR2 FQGNSA. CDR3 protein: CASSFEGARNSPLHF. As DNA, the CDR3 is TGTGCCAGCAGCTTTGAGGGCGCAAGAAATTCACCCCTCCACTTT.

The chain is built from TRBV6-1 and TRBJ1-5; 7 nucleotides agree with TRBD1. V lost 7 bases and J lost 7; bases outside the gene matches: 10. The CDR3 is 14 amino acids. CDR1 is MNHNS, CDR2 SASEGT, per germline. The CDR3 nucleotides read TGTGCCAGCAACCCAGACAGGGAAGTACAGCCCCAGCATTTT. It yields the protein CASNPDREVQPQHF.

The sample holds a few counts of this clone. The gene calls are TRBV14 and TRBJ2-5; D unclear. The length of the CDR3 is 13 residues. Trimming cost V 1 base and J 5 bases, with 8 bases left between them. Germline V gives CDR1 SGHDN, CDR2 FVKESK. The CDR3 region has the DNA TGTGCCAGCAGCCAAGCCGACGGGGAGACCCAGTACTTC. This translates into CASSQADGETQYF.

This rearrangement joins TRBV9 to TRBJ1-1; D may be TRBD1 (5 bases). The V and J ends lost 2 bases and 6 bases respectively, with 14 bases between them. The CDR3 covers 14 residues. Germline loops: CDR1 SGDLS, CDR2 YYNGEE. The CDR3 region has the DNA TGTGCCAGCAGCGTGGACCAGGGAAGGCCTGAAGCTTTCTTT. As protein: CASSVDQGRPEAFF.

This chain connects TRBV7-9 to TRBJ1-1; D is possibly TRBD1 (5 bases). Germline V gene sequence: CDR1 SEHNR, CDR2 FQNEAQ (reference sequence). CDR3 length: 14 amino acids. Trimming took off 3 bases at V and 2 bases at J, with 10 bases between the two ends. The CDR3 protein is CASSFGASNTEAFF. The CDR3 DNA reads TGTGCCAGCAGCTTTGGGGCCTCCAACACTGAAGCTTTCTTT.